This section outlines one TCR beta chain sequence together with its context. This record comes from a study of blood T cell repertoires in COVID-19. About the study: Sources were T cells, B-cell-depleted T cells, or PBMCs; the material itself was cDNA or gDNA.

V was clipped by 0 bases and J by 4 bases, with 5 bases between them. There are 13 residues in the CDR3. CDR1 is SGHNT and CDR2 is YYREEE in the germline V gene (reference sequence). Sequenced by immunoSEQ multiplex PCR; TCRdb stores in-frame clones only, minus some. The sample lists about 500,000 clones; 75% to 90% were seen once. Participants were aged 18 to 89 years, lived in around 22 US areas, and enrolled virtually. Recovery meant two consecutive negative NP/OP PCR tests, professional clearance, or resolved symptoms. This TCR was recovered from a woman under 30 who had recovered from COVID-19. The specimen was PBMCs or T cells enriched from blood (not recorded which). The chain recombines TRBV5-4 with TRBJ1-3; D gene ambiguous. The CDR3 sequence is CASSLGVGNTIYF. The DNA for the CDR3 is TGTGCCAGCAGCTTGGGAGTAGGAAACACCATATATTTT.